The 28 T cell receptor beta chains in this list originate from one sample, sequenced in a study of glioma-infiltrating T cells after dendritic cell vaccination. Method: immunoSEQ multiplex PCR; TCRdb's copy keeps in-frame clones and lacks some. The table lists 55,000 to 70,000 clones, 82% of them singletons. Sample: blood, taken before dendritic cell vaccination. These receptors originate from a human donor with glioblastoma.

The genes are TRBV7-2 and TRBJ2-7; 7 bases line up with TRBD2. V trimming: 3 bases; J trimming: 2 bases; junction bases outside the gene matches: 7. Germline V CDR1 and CDR2: SGHTA, FQGNSA. The CDR3 sequence is 15 residues long. Here the CDR3 DNA reads TGTGCCAGCAGCTTCGGTCCGAGCGGGGCCTACGAGCAGTACTTC. As protein: CASSFGPSGAYEQYF.

This chain links TRBV2 with TRBJ2-7; D is unresolved. There are 14 residues in the CDR3. V lost 7 bases and J 2 bases, leaving 15 bases between the germline ends. Germline CDR1 is SNHLY and CDR2 is FYNNEI. The CDR3 here is CASIQYRGTYEQYF. CDR3 in DNA: TGTGCCAGCATTCAGTATCGAGGCACCTACGAGCAGTACTTC.

The chain is built from TRBV5-8 and TRBJ2-5; D gene uncertain. The CDR3 loop spans 14 amino acids. Germline CDR1 and CDR2: SGHTS and YDEGEE. V was trimmed by 0 bases and J by 2 bases, leaving 8 bases between them. CDR3 sequence: CASSLGYSQETQYF. Written as DNA, the CDR3 is TGTGCCAGCAGCTTGGGGTACAGTCAAGAGACCCAGTACTTC.

This clone has just a few counts. This chain links TRBV10-3 with TRBJ1-3; D remains unclear. Germline lookup yields CDR1 ENHRY and CDR2 SYGVKD. V was shortened by 0 bases and J by 5 bases, with 11 bases between the two germline ends. The CDR3 is made up of 15 amino acids. CDR3: CAISESPGSRNTIYF. The CDR3 region has the DNA TGTGCCATCAGTGAGTCGCCGGGTAGTAGAAACACCATATATTTT.

In this sample, this clone turned up once. The J gene is TRBJ1-4, the V gene TRBV5-3, with D perhaps TRBD1 (6 bases). TRBV5-3 qualifies as an ORF whose function is uncertain. This CDR3 comprises 14 residues. Trimming took off 4 bases at V and 6 bases at J, with 13 bases between the two ends. The CDR3 here is CARSLRGLDEKLFF. CDR3 nucleotide sequence: TGTGCCAGAAGCCTCAGGGGCCTGGATGAAAAACTGTTTTTT.

The gene calls are TRBV6-1 and TRBJ2-3, with TRBD2 identical over 10 bases. CDR1 and CDR2 (germline): MNHNS, SASEGT. Unmatched junction bases numbered 4, after V lost 5 bases and J lost 2 bases. This CDR3 has 15 amino acids. CDR3 amino acids: CASSLAGANTDTQYF. Written as DNA, the CDR3 is TGTGCCAGCAGTCTAGCGGGGGCCAACACAGATACGCAGTATTTT.

This rearrangement joins TRBV30 to TRBJ1-2; D remains ambiguous. CDR1 and CDR2 from the germline V gene are GTSNPN and SVGIG (reference sequence). This CDR3 spans 14 amino acids. Trimming removed 1 base at V and 7 bases at J, with 16 bases between. CDR3 sequence (DNA): TGTGCCTGGAGTGGAAAGCCGTTCGAAAGTGGCTACACCTTC. It translates to CAWSGKPFESGYTF.

This clone was recorded only once. This chain connects TRBV6-6 to TRBJ2-4; D may be TRBD2 (5 bases). The V gene's germline CDR1 is MNHNY and CDR2 SVGAGI (reference sequence). The V end was cut by 0 bases, the J end by 5 bases, with 14 bases between. This CDR3 region has 16 residues. Here the CDR3 reads CASSYSFILRENIQYF. DNA of the CDR3: TGTGCCAGCAGTTACTCGTTTATACTGAGGGAAAACATTCAGTACTTC.

This clone appeared a single time. V and J are TRBV7-9 and TRBJ1-6; 8 nucleotides agree with TRBD1. Germline CDR1 reads SEHNR; CDR2 reads FQNEAQ (reference sequence). The CDR3 extends over 15 amino acids. Unmatched junction bases numbered 11, after V lost 6 bases and J lost 10 bases. CDR3 sequence (DNA): TGTGCCAGCAGTTACGTTGACAGGGGAAACTCACCCCTCCACTTT. It codes for CASSYVDRGNSPLHF.

The chain employs TRBV5-1 and TRBJ2-1, with 8 nucleotides matching TRBD2. The CDR3 is 16 residues long. Germline CDR1 and CDR2: SGHRS and YFSETQ. V lost 4 bases to trimming and J lost 2 bases; unmatched junction nucleotides: 8. In DNA, the CDR3 is TGCGCCAGCAGCCCCGTCGGGGGGGGACCCTACAATGAGCAGTTCTTC. It is translated as CASSPVGGGPYNEQFF.

The chain uses TRBV11-2 and TRBJ1-2; D gene uncertain. V was pared by 3 bases and J by 7 bases, with 6 bases between. The germline gives CDR1 SGHAT, CDR2 FQNNGV. The CDR3 covers 11 residues. The CDR3 DNA sequence: TGTGCCAGCAGCTTCCGGGGTGGCTACACCTTC. It yields the protein CASSFRGGYTF.

This chain uses TRBV11-2 with TRBJ2-1; TRBD2 agrees at 8 bases. Trimming took 1 base from V and 8 from J; bases not matched to a gene: 4. The germline CDR1 and CDR2 sequences are SGHAT and FQNNGV. The CDR3 has 14 residues. CDR3 nucleotide sequence: TGTGCCAGCAGCTTAGGCGGGGGGAGCGATGAGCAGTTCTTC. This codes for CASSLGGGSDEQFF.

The genes are TRBV6-6 and TRBJ2-5; 10 bases fit TRBD2. Losses at the gene ends were 6 bases for V and 6 bases for J; bases not matched to a gene: 13. From germline, CDR1 is MNHNY and CDR2 SVGAGI (reference sequence). This CDR3 has 16 amino acids. The CDR3 DNA reads as TGTGCCAGCAGATTACCGAGCGGGGGGGCCGGAAAGACCCAGTACTTC. As protein: CASRLPSGGAGKTQYF.

The V call is TRBV6-5, the J call TRBJ2-7; 10 bases align to TRBD2. CDR3 length: 14 residues. Trimming removed 5 bases from V and 3 bases from J; junction bases left unmatched: 4. Per germline, CDR1 MNHEY and CDR2 SVGAGI. This CDR3 reads CASSRLAGLYEQYF. CDR3 sequence (DNA): TGTGCCAGCAGTAGACTAGCGGGCCTCTACGAGCAGTACTTC.

This clone is medium-sized by share. This chain connects TRBV5-5 to TRBJ1-5; no reliable D call. V was pared by 4 bases and J by 1 base, with 9 bases between. The CDR3 has 14 residues. CDR1 SGHKS and CDR2 YYEKEE come from the germline V gene (reference sequence). CDR3 sequence (DNA): TGTGCCAGCAGCCCCCGACACAGCAATCAGCCCCAGCATTTT. It codes for CASSPRHSNQPQHF.

The chain recombines TRBV7-9 with TRBJ2-3, with D perhaps matching TRBD1 (5 bases). Germline values: CDR1 SEHNR, CDR2 FQNEAQ (reference sequence). There are 14 residues in the CDR3. Trimming pared 1 base from V and 3 bases from J, leaving 8 bases between. The CDR3 sequence: CASSLVPGTDTQYF. The CDR3 DNA follows: TGTGCCAGCAGCTTAGTGCCAGGGACAGATACGCAGTATTTT.

This chain connects TRBV28 to TRBJ1-1, with a tentative D call TRBD1 (5 bases). CDR3 length: 15 amino acids. The ends were cut back, 3 bases at V and 5 bases at J, with 16 bases in the middle. The germline V gene encodes CDR1 MDHEN and CDR2 SYDVKM. Here the CDR3 reads CASSFRSQGGTEAFF. The CDR3 DNA is TGTGCCAGCAGTTTTAGGTCGCAGGGAGGAACTGAAGCTTTCTTT.

The chain couples TRBV28 to TRBJ1-2; 7 bases fit TRBD1. The CDR3 has 15 amino acids. V lost 5 bases and J lost 4; bases outside the gene matches: 10. From germline, CDR1 is MDHEN and CDR2 SYDVKM. The CDR3: CASSPTGVRVYGYTF. The CDR3 nucleotides are TGTGCCAGCAGTCCAACAGGGGTTCGGGTCTATGGCTACACCTTC.

The V call is TRBV27, the J call TRBJ2-7; TRBD1 matches at 12 bases. The CDR3 totals 14 residues. Germline CDR1 is MNHEY and CDR2 is SMNVEV (reference sequence). V trimming: 7 bases; J trimming: 7 bases; junction bases outside the gene matches: 8. The CDR3 reads CASNPGQGAREQYF. CDR3 DNA sequence: TGTGCCAGCAACCCGGGACAGGGGGCGCGTGAGCAGTACTTC.

The V gene is TRBV29-1, the J gene TRBJ2-1; 10 positions match TRBD2. Germline V gene lookup returns CDR1 SQVTM and CDR2 ANQGSEA. V lost 4 bases to trimming and J lost 0 bases; unmatched junction nucleotides: 0. The CDR3 length is 14 residues. CDR3 DNA sequence: TGCAGCGTTGGGACTAGCGGCTCCTACAATGAGCAGTTCTTC. Its protein is CSVGTSGSYNEQFF.

A single count supports this clone. The V gene is TRBV5-8, the J gene TRBJ2-7, with 9 bases lining up with TRBD1. There are 16 residues in the CDR3. The ends lost 4 bases at V and 3 bases at J; junction bases unmatched: 11. In germline, CDR1 is SGHTS, CDR2 YDEGEE. The CDR3 DNA reads as TGTGCCAGCAGCCGAGAGGGGACAGGGTTCTTCTACGAGCAGTACTTC. Its protein is CASSREGTGFFYEQYF.

The chain has TRBV6-1 and TRBJ1-4, with 10 nucleotides matching TRBD1. After removal of 5 bases from V and 6 bases from J, the junction contained 3 bases not matched to a gene. The CDR3 totals 14 residues. CDR1 MNHNS and CDR2 SASEGT come from the germline V gene. This chain's CDR3 is CASSLDRGDEKLFF. In DNA, the CDR3 is TGTGCCAGCAGTCTGGACAGGGGGGATGAAAAACTGTTTTTT.

The V call is TRBV7-2, the J call TRBJ2-7, with D perhaps TRBD1 (6 bases). Germline V CDR1 and CDR2: SGHTA, FQGNSA. The V gene lost 4 bases and the J gene lost 2 bases, with 9 bases spanning the gap. This CDR3 is 13 amino acids long. CDR3 nucleotides: TGTGCCAGCAGCTGGACAGCCCCCTACGAGCAGTACTTC. This sequence encodes CASSWTAPYEQYF.

This rearrangement joins TRBV5-4 to TRBJ1-1; TRBD1 aligns across 8 bases. The CDR3 consists of 16 residues. Germline V gene lookup returns CDR1 SGHNT and CDR2 YYREEE (reference sequence). V gave up 10 bases and J gave up 0 bases; unmatched junction bases: 14. The CDR3 bases are TGTGCCCTATCAAACCCAGGGGGCGTTCTGAACACTGAAGCTTTCTTT. This encodes CALSNPGGVLNTEAFF.

In its sample, this clone was seen once. V is TRBV15 and J is TRBJ1-5; no firm D call. Germline lookup yields CDR1 LNHNV and CDR2 YYDKDF (reference sequence). With 0 bases removed from V and 6 bases from J, the gap between germline ends came to 18 bases. The CDR3 runs 17 residues. The CDR3: CATSRDSGSRAIQPQHF. CDR3 DNA sequence: TGTGCCACCAGCAGAGATTCGGGGTCAAGAGCAATTCAGCCCCAGCATTTT.

The chain uses TRBV30 and TRBJ2-7, with 8 bases matching TRBD1. Germline CDR1 reads GTSNPN; CDR2 reads SVGIG (reference sequence). V was clipped by 2 bases and J by 4 bases; unmatched bases: 4. The CDR3 consists of 13 residues. The CDR3, as DNA: TGTGCCTGGAGTCGACAGGGGATATACGAGCAGTACTTC. Residues: CAWSRQGIYEQYF. The variable domain in full, with the rest retrieved from reference TRBV30 and TRBJ2-7, is SQTIHQWPATLVQPVGSPLSLECTVEGTSNPNLYWYRQAAGRGLQLLFYSVGIGQISSEVPQNLSASRPQDRQFILSSKKLLLSDSGFYLCAWSRQGIYEQYFGPGTRLTVT.

This chain uses TRBV5-1 with TRBJ2-7; D perhaps matches TRBD2 (7 bases). Between the trimmed V and J ends, which lost 4 bases and 4 bases, there was a span of 24 bases. Germline V gene sequence: CDR1 SGHRS, CDR2 YFSETQ. This CDR3 has 17 amino acids. The CDR3 nucleotides read TGCGCCAGCAGCCCGCGGGGGTGGGGGGCGATGGAATACGAGCAGTACTTC. It is translated as CASSPRGWGAMEYEQYF.

The chain couples TRBV5-6 to TRBJ2-7; D unclear. Trimming left V 3 bases short and J 10 bases short, with 14 bases between. Germline assignment: CDR1 SGHDT and CDR2 YYEEEE. The CDR3 extends over 12 amino acids. The CDR3 nucleotides are TGTGCCAGCAGCTCCTCCCCTCTAGATCAGTACTTC. It is translated as CASSSSPLDQYF.